This TCR beta chain was observed in a study of T cell changes during pregnancy in multiple sclerosis. The data were produced by immunoSEQ multiplex PCR, yet TCRdb's version contains in-frame clones alone and is incomplete. The sample comprises over 30,000 clones, 90% to 95% of which are singletons, and around 0.73% rests with the top ten. V gave up 4 bases and J gave up 2 bases; unmatched junction bases: 4. Germline-derived CDR1 and CDR2 are SGHNT and YYREEE (reference sequence). This CDR3 spans 14 amino acids. This clonotype originated in a female donor with multiple sclerosis, enrolled in a pregnancy study. Material: CD4+ T cells from peripheral blood mononuclear cells, obtained in the third trimester of pregnancy. The chain combines TRBV5-4 with TRBJ2-7; TRBD1 matches 9 bases. The CDR3 coding sequence is TGTGCCAGCAGCCCGGACAGGGGCCCCTACGAGCAGTACTTC. This encodes CASSPDRGPYEQYF.